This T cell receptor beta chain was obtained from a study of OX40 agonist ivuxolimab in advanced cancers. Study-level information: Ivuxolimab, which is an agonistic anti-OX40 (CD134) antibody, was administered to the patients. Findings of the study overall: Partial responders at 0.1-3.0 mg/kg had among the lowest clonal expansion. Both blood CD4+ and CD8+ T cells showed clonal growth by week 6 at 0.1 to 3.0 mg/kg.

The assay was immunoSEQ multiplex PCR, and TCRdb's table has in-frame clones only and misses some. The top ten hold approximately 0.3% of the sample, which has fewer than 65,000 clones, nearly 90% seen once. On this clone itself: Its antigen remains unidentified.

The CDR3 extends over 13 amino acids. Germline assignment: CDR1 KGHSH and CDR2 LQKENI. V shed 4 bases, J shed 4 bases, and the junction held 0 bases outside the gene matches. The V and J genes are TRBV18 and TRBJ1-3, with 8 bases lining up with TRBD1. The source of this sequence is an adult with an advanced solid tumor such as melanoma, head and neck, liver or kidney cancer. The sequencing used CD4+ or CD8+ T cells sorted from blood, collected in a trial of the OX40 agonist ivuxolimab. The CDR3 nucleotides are TGTGCCAGCTCACGGGACAGGGGAAACACCATATATTTT. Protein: CASSRDRGNTIYF.